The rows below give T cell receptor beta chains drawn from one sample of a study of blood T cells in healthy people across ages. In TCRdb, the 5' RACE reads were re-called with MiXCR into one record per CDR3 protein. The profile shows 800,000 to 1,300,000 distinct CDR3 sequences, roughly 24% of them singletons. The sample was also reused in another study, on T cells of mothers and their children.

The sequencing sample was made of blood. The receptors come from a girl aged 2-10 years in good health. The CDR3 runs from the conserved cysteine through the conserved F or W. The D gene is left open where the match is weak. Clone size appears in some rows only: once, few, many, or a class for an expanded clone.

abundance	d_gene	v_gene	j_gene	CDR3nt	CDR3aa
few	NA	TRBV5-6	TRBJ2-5	TGTGCCAGCCGACTTATACGGGCAGAAGAGACCCAGTACTTC	CASRLIRAEETQYF
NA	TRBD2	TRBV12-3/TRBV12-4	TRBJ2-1	TGTGCCAGCAGTTTCAGCGGGGGGGACTATGAGCAGTTCTTC	CASSFSGGDYEQFF
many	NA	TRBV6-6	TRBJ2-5	TGTGCCAGCAGAAAGACAGAGCTGGAGACCCAGTACTTC	CASRKTELETQYF
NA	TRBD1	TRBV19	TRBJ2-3	TGTGCCAGTAGTCCCCTCCGGGACAGGGAGACAGATACGCAGTATTTT	CASSPLRDRETDTQYF
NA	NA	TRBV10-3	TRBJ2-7	TGTGCCATCAGGGAAGGGGATATCTACGAGCAGTACTTC	CAIREGDIYEQYF
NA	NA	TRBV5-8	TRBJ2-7	TGTGCCAGCAGCTTGGCCTCCGCGCCCTACTACGAGCAGTACTTC	CASSLASAPYYEQYF
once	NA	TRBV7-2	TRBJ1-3	TGTGCCAGCAGCTTAGGACCGGTAGGAGGAAACACCATATATTTT	CASSLGPVGGNTIYF
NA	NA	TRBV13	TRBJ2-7	TGTGCCAGCAGCTTAGGCCTAAGTGGGCGGTCCTACGAGCAGTACTTC	CASSLGLSGRSYEQYF
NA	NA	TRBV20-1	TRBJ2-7	TGCAGTGCTAGAGATCTACAGGAGAGCTCCTACGGGCAGTACTTC	CSARDLQESSYGQYF
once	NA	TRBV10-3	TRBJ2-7	TGTGCCATCAGTGACGGCAGGGGGAGGTTCGACGAGCAGTACTTC	CAISDGRGRFDEQYF
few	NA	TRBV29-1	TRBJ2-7	TGCAGCGTCCTCGGGAGTTCCGGCGAGCAGTACTTC	CSVLGSSGEQYF
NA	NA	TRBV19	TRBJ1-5	TGTGCCAGTAGTCGAGGGGCCACCAATCAGCCCCAGCATTTT	CASSRGATNQPQHF
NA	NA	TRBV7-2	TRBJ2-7	TGTGCCAGCAGCATATACTTGGGGCGGGACTACGAGCAGTACTTC	CASSIYLGRDYEQYF
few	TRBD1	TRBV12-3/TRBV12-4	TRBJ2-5	TGTGCCAGCAGTTTAGCCCTCTTGGGCAGGGGGCGAGAGACCCAGTACTTC	CASSLALLGRGRETQYF
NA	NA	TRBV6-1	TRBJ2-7	TGTGCCAGAAGACCTCGGGGGTTCTACGAGCAGTACTTC	CARRPRGFYEQYF
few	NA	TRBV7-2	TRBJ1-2	TGTGCCAGCAGCTCTCAGACCCTGGGCTACACCTTC	CASSSQTLGYTF
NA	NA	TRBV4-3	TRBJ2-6	TGCGCCAGCAGCCAAGACTACAGATTTCCTGGGGCCAACGTCCTGACTTTC	CASSQDYRFPGANVLTF
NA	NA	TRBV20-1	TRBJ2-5	TGCAGTGCTAGAGAGCGTCTAGCGTTCCAAGAGACCCAGTACTTC	CSARERLAFQETQYF
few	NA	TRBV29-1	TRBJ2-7	TGCAGCGTTGAATCCTTAGTGGGCGAGCAGTACTTC	CSVESLVGEQYF
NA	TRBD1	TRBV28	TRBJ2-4	TGTGCCAGCGTTGGGACAGGCCTAGCCAAAAACATTCAGTACTTC	CASVGTGLAKNIQYF
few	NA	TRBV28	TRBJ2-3	TGTGCCAGCAGTTTGGAGGGTTTGCGCGCAGATACGCAGTATTTT	CASSLEGLRADTQYF
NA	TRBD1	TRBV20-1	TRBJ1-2	TGCAGTGCTACTCCGGGACAGGGGGGCTACACCTTC	CSATPGQGGYTF
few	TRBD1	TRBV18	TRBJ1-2	TGTGCCAGCTCACCTTTGGACAGGGATTATGGCTACACCTTC	CASSPLDRDYGYTF
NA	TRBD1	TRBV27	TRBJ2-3	TGTGCCAGCACTTCGGGACAGGGATTTGGTACGCAGTATTTT	CASTSGQGFGTQYF
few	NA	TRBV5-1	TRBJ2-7	TGCGCCAGCAGCTTGGGACAGGTCCCAACCTACGAGCAGTACTTC	CASSLGQVPTYEQYF
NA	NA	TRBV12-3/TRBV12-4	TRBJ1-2	TGTGCCAGCAGTTTAAGCCTGATCTATGGCTACACCTTC	CASSLSLIYGYTF
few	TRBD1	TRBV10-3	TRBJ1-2	TGTGCCATCAGTGAGGCGGGACAGACCTATGGCTCCACCTTC	CAISEAGQTYGSTF
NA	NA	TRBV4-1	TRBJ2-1	TGCGCCAGCAGCCAAGTTGAAGGATCAGATGAGCAGTTCTTC	CASSQVEGSDEQFF
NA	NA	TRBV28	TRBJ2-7	TGTGCCAGCACTCTAGGAGACTCTACCCTTTACGGGCAGTACTTC	CASTLGDSTLYGQYF
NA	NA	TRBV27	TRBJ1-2	TGTGCCAGCAGTTGGGAGCCCGGGGCAGGGGTTGGCTACACCTTC	CASSWEPGAGVGYTF
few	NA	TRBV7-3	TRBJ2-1	TGTGCCAGCTCAACCCTAGCCAGTGATGAGCAGTTCTTC	CASSTLASDEQFF
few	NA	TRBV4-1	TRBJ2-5	TGCGCCAGCAGCCAAGTGAACGACAGAGGAGAGACCCAGTACTTC	CASSQVNDRGETQYF
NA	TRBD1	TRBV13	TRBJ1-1	TGTGCCAGCAGTTTGACAGGGGGCTTAGGTGAAGCTTTCTTT	CASSLTGGLGEAFF
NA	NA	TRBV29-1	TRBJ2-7	TGCAGCGTTGAACGGGGGTTCGAGCAGTACTTC	CSVERGFEQYF
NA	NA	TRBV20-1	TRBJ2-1	TGCAGTGCTAGAGATGGGCTAAAGTTGAATGAGCAGTTCTTC	CSARDGLKLNEQFF
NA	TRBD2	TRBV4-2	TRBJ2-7	TGTGCCAGCAGCCATCCCCCGACTGGTCTAGCGGGGGCCACGTATTCCTACGAGCAGTACTTC	CASSHPPTGLAGATYSYEQYF
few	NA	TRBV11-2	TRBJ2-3	TGTGCCAGCAGCCATCTTCCGGGTTTGGGGGATGCGCAGTATTTT	CASSHLPGLGDAQYF
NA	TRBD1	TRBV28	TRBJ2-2	TGTGCCAGCAGTCTACGACAGGGCTGGAACACCGGGGAGCTGTTTTTT	CASSLRQGWNTGELFF
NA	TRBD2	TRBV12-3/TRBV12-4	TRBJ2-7	TGTGCCAGCAGTTTATCAGTTGGACTAGCGGCTTACGAGCAGTACTTC	CASSLSVGLAAYEQYF
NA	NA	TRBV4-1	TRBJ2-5	TGCGCCAGCAGCCAAGTACAGCAAGAGACCCAGTACTTC	CASSQVQQETQYF
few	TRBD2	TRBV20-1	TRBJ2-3	TGCAGTGCTAGAATTACTAGCGGGGGGGATACGCAGTATTTT	CSARITSGGDTQYF
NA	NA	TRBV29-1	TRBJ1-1	TGCAGCGTTGACAGGTATAGAAACACTGAAGCTTTCTTT	CSVDRYRNTEAFF
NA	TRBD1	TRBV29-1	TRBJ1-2	TGCAGCGTTGATAGACAGGGGCTTTTGTCCTATGGCTACACCTTC	CSVDRQGLLSYGYTF
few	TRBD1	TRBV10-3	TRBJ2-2	TGTGCCAACCTGGACAGGGAGACCGGGGAGCTGTTTTTT	CANLDRETGELFF
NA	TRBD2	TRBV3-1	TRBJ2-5	TGTGCCAGCGGCCATATTGGGACTAGCGGGGTAGAGACCCAGTACTTC	CASGHIGTSGVETQYF
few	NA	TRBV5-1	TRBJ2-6	TGCGCCAGCACCACTGGCGGAACTGGGGCCAACGTCCTGACTTTC	CASTTGGTGANVLTF